These T cell receptor beta chains were read from a single sample in a study of human T cells and chemical hapten exposure. TCRdb reprocessed the RACE reads via MiXCR and lists one record per CDR3 protein. This table has some 71,000 distinct CDR3 sequences, 11% appearing once. Sequenced here: whole blood, sampled in connection with sensitization to the hapten diphenylcyclopropenone (DPC). These receptors were collected from a woman between 50 and 59 years old with alopecia areata. Some clones in this sample may be carry-over from other donors' samples. The CDR3 runs from the conserved cysteine through the conserved F or W. The D gene is left open where the match is weak. Part of the rows lack a size; the others show once, few, many or a class for expanded clones.

d_gene	j_gene	abundance	v_gene	len	CDR3aa	CDR3nt
.	TRBJ2-2	many	TRBV12-3/TRBV12-4	13	CASSFGPGGELFF	TGTGCCAGCAGTTTCGGACCTGGCGGGGAGCTGTTTTTT
.	TRBJ2-7	many	TRBV11-2	14	CASSPGTLSYEQYF	TGTGCCAGCAGCCCCGGGACACTCTCCTACGAGCAGTACTTC
.	TRBJ2-5	.	TRBV18	14	CASSPPATQETQYF	TGTGCCAGCTCACCACCGGCGACACAAGAGACCCAGTACTTC
.	TRBJ2-7	many	TRBV4-2	15	CASSQEPSAYYEQYF	TGTGCCAGCAGCCAAGAGCCTAGCGCCTACTACGAGCAGTACTTC
.	TRBJ2-2	many	TRBV18	14	CASSPDLFGGELFF	TGTGCCAGCTCACCGGATCTGTTCGGCGGGGAGCTGTTTTTT
.	TRBJ2-3	many	TRBV12-3/TRBV12-4	15	CASSLWGSGTDTQYF	TGTGCCAGCAGTTTGTGGGGGTCTGGCACAGATACGCAGTATTTT
TRBD1	TRBJ2-7	few	TRBV4-3	16	CASSQERGRGLGEQYF	TGCGCCAGCAGCCAAGAAAGAGGCAGGGGGCTTGGCGAGCAGTACTTC
.	TRBJ2-3	few	TRBV7-6	11	CASSFRDTQYF	TGTGCCAGCAGCTTCCGAGATACGCAGTATTTT
TRBD2	TRBJ2-1	.	TRBV6-1	14	CASSLLAGKDEQFF	TGTGCCAGCAGTCTACTAGCGGGCAAAGATGAGCAGTTCTTC
TRBD1	TRBJ2-2	many	TRBV28	16	CASSLGQGEFGGELFF	TGTGCCAGCAGCCTCGGACAGGGGGAGTTTGGCGGGGAGCTGTTTTTT
TRBD2	TRBJ2-1	few	TRBV6-6	15	CASSRTSGSINEQFF	TGTGCCAGCAGTCGGACTAGCGGGAGTATAAATGAGCAGTTCTTC
TRBD2	TRBJ2-2	.	TRBV4-2	20	CASSQEGLAGGPVNTGELFF	TGTGCCAGCAGCCAAGAGGGACTAGCGGGAGGGCCAGTGAACACCGGGGAGCTGTTTTTT
.	TRBJ2-1	few	TRBV6-1	13	CASSATPNNEQFF	TGTGCCAGCAGTGCAACACCCAACAATGAGCAGTTCTTC
.	TRBJ1-1	few	TRBV28	11	CAGGTRAEAFF	TGTGCCGGGGGAACAAGGGCTGAAGCTTTCTTT
.	TRBJ1-4	many	TRBV7-6	18	CASSPQHPRVGANEKLFF	TGTGCCAGCAGCCCCCAACACCCCAGGGTTGGGGCTAATGAAAAACTGTTTTTT
.	TRBJ2-3	.	TRBV4-3	18	CASSQSIQGVSGQITQYF	TGCGCCAGCAGCCAGTCAATACAAGGGGTCTCGGGCCAGATAACGCAGTATTTT
.	TRBJ1-5	.	TRBV5-1	13	CASSKGDDQPQHF	TGCGCCAGCAGTAAAGGGGATGATCAGCCCCAGCATTTT
.	TRBJ1-2	.	TRBV15	12	CATSRVNYGYTF	TGTGCCACCAGCAGAGTTAACTATGGCTACACCTTC
.	TRBJ2-3	many	TRBV28	13	CASSAAATDTQYF	TGTGCCAGCAGTGCCGCCGCCACAGATACGCAGTATTTT
.	TRBJ1-2	few	TRBV6-5	16	CASSYSGGRRNYGYTF	TGTGCCAGCAGTTACTCTGGGGGTAGGCGAAACTATGGCTACACCTTC
.	TRBJ2-3	many	TRBV12-3/TRBV12-4	15	CASSWPGPGTDTQYF	TGTGCCAGCAGTTGGCCGGGACCAGGCACAGATACGCAGTATTTT
TRBD2	TRBJ2-3	many	TRBV12-3/TRBV12-4	18	CASSSSMGLAGNTDTQYF	TGTGCCAGCAGTTCCTCCATGGGACTAGCGGGGAACACAGATACGCAGTATTTT
.	TRBJ1-6	few	TRBV6-5	14	CASSPYSGDSPLHF	TGTGCCAGCAGTCCCTATTCAGGGGACTCACCCCTCCACTTT
.	TRBJ2-3	few	TRBV7-2	14	CASSLAGGSDTQYF	TGTGCCAGCAGCTTAGCGGGGGGCTCAGATACGCAGTATTTT